The present TCR beta chain was sequenced within a study of OX40 agonist ivuxolimab in advanced cancers. Looking at the study overall: The patients received ivuxolimab by intravenous route every 2 weeks at 0.01 to 10 mg/kg. General observations from the study: Low normalized T-cell clonal expansion was additionally recorded for some nonresponders. No antigen was identified for the clonally expanded peripheral T cells.

This table comes from immunoSEQ multiplex PCR, and its TCRdb copy is limited to in-frame clones, with some not included. The table includes 25,000 to 30,000 clones, 80% to 90% detected once. The germline gives CDR1 MNHEY, CDR2 SMNVEV (reference sequence). The CDR3 is 14 amino acids. A single count supports this clone. Its antigen is unidentified. Autoimmune disease history or systemic immunosuppression excluded patients. The chain combines TRBV27 with TRBJ2-5; 8 nucleotides line up with TRBD1. The closer fit of TRBJ2-7 to the DNA end suggests the J call may be wrong. The TCR sequence derives from an adult with an advanced solid tumor such as melanoma, head and neck, liver or kidney cancer. This sample comprised CD4+ or CD8+ T cells sorted from blood, obtained in a trial of the OX40 agonist ivuxolimab. This chain's CDR3 is CASSRTGLRDEQYF. Here the CDR3 DNA reads TGTGCCAGCAGTAGGACAGGGCTTAGGGACGAGCAGTACTTC.